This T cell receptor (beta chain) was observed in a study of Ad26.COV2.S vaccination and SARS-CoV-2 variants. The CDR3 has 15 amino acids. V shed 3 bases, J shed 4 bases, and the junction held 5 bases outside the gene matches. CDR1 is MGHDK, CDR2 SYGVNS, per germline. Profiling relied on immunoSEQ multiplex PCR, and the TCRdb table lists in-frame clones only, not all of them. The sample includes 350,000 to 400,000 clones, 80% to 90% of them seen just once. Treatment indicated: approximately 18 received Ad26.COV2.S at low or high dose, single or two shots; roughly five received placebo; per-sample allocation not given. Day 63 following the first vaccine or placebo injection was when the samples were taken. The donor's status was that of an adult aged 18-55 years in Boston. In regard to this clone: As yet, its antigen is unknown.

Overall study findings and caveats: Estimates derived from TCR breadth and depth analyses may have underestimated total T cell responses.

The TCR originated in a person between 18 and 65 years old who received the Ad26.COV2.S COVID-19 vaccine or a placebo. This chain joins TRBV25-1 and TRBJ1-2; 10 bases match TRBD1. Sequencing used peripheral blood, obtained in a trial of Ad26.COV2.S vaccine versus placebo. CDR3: CASSEGTGVFYGYTF. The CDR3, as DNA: TGTGCCAGCAGTGAGGGGACAGGGGTTTTCTATGGCTACACCTTC.